Reported below is one T cell receptor (beta chain). The antigen is not known. The junction differs from germline at one of its ends, possibly a read error. The sample originates from a study of early T cells in non-severe SARS-CoV-2 infection. Findings and caveats of the study: A preference for anti-spike CD8 responses marked VDJdb matching, which missed private and CD4 specificities.

Using its own MiXCR run on the 5' RACE reads, TCRdb lists one record per CDR3 protein. The sample contains about 99,000 distinct CDR3 sequences, around a sixth of which appear only once. There are 15 residues in the CDR3. Germline V CDR1 and CDR2: DFQATT, SNEGSKA (reference sequence). Specimen: whole blood. V usage is TRBV20-1 and J usage is TRBJ2-2; D is unclear. This TCR was sampled from an adult who was a healthcare worker with PCR-confirmed SARS-CoV-2 infection or an uninfected control (not recorded which). CDR3 sequence (DNA): TGCAGTGCTAGAGATTTGCAGACGAACATCGGGGAGCTGTTTTTT. Translated: CSARDLQTNIGELFF.